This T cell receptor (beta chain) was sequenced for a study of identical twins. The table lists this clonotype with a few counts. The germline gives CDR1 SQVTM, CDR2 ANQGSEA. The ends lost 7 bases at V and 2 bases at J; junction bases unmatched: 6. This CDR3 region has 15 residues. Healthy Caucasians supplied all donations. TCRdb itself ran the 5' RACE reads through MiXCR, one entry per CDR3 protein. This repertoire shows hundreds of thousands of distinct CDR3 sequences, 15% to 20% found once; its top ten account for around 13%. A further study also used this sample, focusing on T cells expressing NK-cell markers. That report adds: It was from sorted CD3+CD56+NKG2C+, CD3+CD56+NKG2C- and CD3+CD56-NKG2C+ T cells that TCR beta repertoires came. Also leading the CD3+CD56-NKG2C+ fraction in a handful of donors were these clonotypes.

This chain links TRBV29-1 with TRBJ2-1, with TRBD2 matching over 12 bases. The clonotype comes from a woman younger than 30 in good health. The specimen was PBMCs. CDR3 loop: CSGVPSGRAYNEQFF. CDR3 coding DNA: TGCAGCGGTGTTCCTAGCGGGAGGGCCTACAATGAGCAGTTCTTC.